What follows describes a single T cell receptor beta chain. The antigen is unknown. It was with 60 Vbeta and 13 Jbeta primers that the PCR ran. Here immunoSEQ multiplex PCR was the method, and the copy in TCRdb shows in-frame clones only, minus some. This table holds around 100,000 clones, approximately 80% found once. From germline, CDR1 is MNHEY and CDR2 SMNVEV (reference sequence). V was pared by 5 bases and J by 0 bases, with 18 bases between. CDR3 length: 17 amino acids. This sample was included in a study of cytomegalovirus exposure and HLA in healthy donors. At the level of the study: About 85 million unique TCRs from HLA-typed donors were held in an early release of data.

Whole-study results and caveats: Relative to equally common others, HLA-associated TCR beta chains showed greater clonal expansion in a later analysis. As a later analysis showed, a missense DCLRE1C variant was linked to trimming of TCR beta V- and J-genes.

The rearrangement joins TRBV27 to TRBJ2-3; D might be TRBD2 (5 bases). Material for sequencing was PBMCs. The clonotype originates from a young woman in good health and CMV-seronegative. The CDR3 protein is CASSASPNTYSTDTQYF. CDR3 coding DNA: TGTGCCAGCAGTGCTAGCCCAAATACCTATAGCACAGATACGCAGTATTTT.